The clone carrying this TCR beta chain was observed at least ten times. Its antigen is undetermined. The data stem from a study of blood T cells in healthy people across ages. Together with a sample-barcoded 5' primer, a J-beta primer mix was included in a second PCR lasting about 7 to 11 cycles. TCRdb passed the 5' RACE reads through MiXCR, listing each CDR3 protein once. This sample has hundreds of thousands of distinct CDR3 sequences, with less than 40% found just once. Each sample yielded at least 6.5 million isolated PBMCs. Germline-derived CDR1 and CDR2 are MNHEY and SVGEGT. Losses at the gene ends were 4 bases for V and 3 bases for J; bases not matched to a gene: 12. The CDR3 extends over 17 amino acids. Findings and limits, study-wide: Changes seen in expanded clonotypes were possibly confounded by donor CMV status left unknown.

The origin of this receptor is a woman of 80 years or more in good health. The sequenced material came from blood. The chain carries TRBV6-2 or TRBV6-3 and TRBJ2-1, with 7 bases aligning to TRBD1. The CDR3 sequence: CASSSIFDRENYNEQFF. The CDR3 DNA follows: TGTGCCAGCAGTTCTATTTTTGACAGGGAAAACTACAATGAGCAGTTCTTC.